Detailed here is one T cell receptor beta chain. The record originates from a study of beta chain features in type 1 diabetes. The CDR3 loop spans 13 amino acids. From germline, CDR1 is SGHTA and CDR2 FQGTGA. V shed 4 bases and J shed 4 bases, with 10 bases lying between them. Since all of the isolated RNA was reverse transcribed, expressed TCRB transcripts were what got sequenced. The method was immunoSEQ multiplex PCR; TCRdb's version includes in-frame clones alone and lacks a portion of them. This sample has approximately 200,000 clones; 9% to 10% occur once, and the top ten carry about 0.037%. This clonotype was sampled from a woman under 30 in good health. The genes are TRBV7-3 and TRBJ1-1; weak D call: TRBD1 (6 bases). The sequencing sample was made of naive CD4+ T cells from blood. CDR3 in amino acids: CASSSQGSTEAFF. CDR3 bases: TGTGCCAGCAGCTCACAGGGCAGCACTGAAGCTTTCTTT.